A single sample gave rise to the 15 T cell receptor beta chains below, sequenced in a study of T cell changes during pregnancy in multiple sclerosis. The repertoire was sequenced with immunoSEQ multiplex PCR; TCRdb's copy has only in-frame clones and lacks some. Among roughly 75,000 clones listed, around 92% were seen once. The sequenced sample was peripheral blood, obtained in the third trimester of pregnancy. The receptors originated from a female donor in good health, enrolled as a control in a pregnancy study.

The chain combines TRBV28 with TRBJ2-5, with D unclear. From germline, CDR1 is MDHEN and CDR2 SYDVKM. This CDR3 comprises 12 residues. The V end was cut by 6 bases, the J end by 2 bases, with 7 bases between. CDR3 amino acids: CASSSRQETQYF. The CDR3 DNA is TGTGCCAGCAGCTCCCGTCAAGAGACCCAGTACTTC.

The chain carries TRBV5-8 and TRBJ1-2; maybe TRBD1 (5 bases). The CDR3 runs 13 residues. V lost 3 bases and J 4 bases, leaving 10 bases between the germline ends. CDR1 is SGHTS, CDR2 YDEGEE, per germline. CDR3 nucleotides: TGTGCCAGCAGCTACGGGGGGACCTATGGCTACACCTTC. This sequence encodes CASSYGGTYGYTF.

The V gene is TRBV6-5, the J gene TRBJ1-6; the match to TRBD1 covers 7 bases. This CDR3 is 13 amino acids long. V was pared by 6 bases and J by 6 bases, with 2 bases of the junction left unmatched. The germline V gene encodes CDR1 MNHEY and CDR2 SVGAGI. The CDR3 DNA follows: TGTGCCAGCAGCCGACAGGGTAATTCACCCCTCCACTTT. Translated, it gives CASSRQGNSPLHF.

The table lists this clone with a count of one. The gene calls are TRBV7-8 and TRBJ1-2; 9 nucleotides align to TRBD1. Losses at the gene ends were 3 bases for V and 6 bases for J; bases not matched to a gene: 8. From germline, CDR1 is SGHVS and CDR2 FQNEAQ. The CDR3 is 15 residues long. CDR3 in DNA: TGTGCCAGCAGCTTGATTCGGGACAGGGTAAATGGCTACACCTTC. Translated: CASSLIRDRVNGYTF.

The genes are TRBV5-4 and TRBJ2-1; possibly TRBD2 for D (5 bases). This CDR3 comprises 17 residues. Trimming left V 0 bases short and J 4 bases short, with 17 bases between. Germline values: CDR1 SGHNT, CDR2 YYREEE (reference sequence). CDR3 in amino acids: CASSLGLGGGRYNEQFF. In nucleotides, the CDR3 is TGTGCCAGCAGCTTGGGGTTGGGCGGAGGTCGGTACAATGAGCAGTTCTTC. Looking up the rest from reference TRBV5-4 and TRBJ2-1 gives the full variable domain: ETGVTQSPTHLIKTRGQQVTLRCSSQSGHNTVSWYQQALGQGPQFIFQYYREEENGRGNFPPRFSGLQFPNYSSELNVNALELDDSALYLCASSLGLGGGRYNEQFFGPGTRLTVL.

The chain employs TRBV30 and TRBJ2-1; 7 bases are a match to TRBD2. V was pared by 0 bases and J by 6 bases, with 2 bases of the junction left unmatched. The CDR3 extends over 13 amino acids. Per the germline V gene, CDR1 is GTSNPN and CDR2 is SVGIG (reference sequence). Here the CDR3 DNA reads TGTGCCTGGAGTGTCTGGGAGGGCAATGAGCAGTTCTTC. Its translation is CAWSVWEGNEQFF.

This clone showed up just once. The chain combines TRBV5-4 with TRBJ1-2; 7 bases match TRBD1. Germline V lookup: CDR1 SGHNT, CDR2 YYREEE (reference sequence). The CDR3 extends over 16 amino acids. J was trimmed by 5 bases and V by 4 bases; bases with no gene match: 14. CDR3 residues: CASSVPGQQGQYGYTF. The CDR3 DNA is TGTGCCAGCAGCGTGCCGGGACAGCAAGGACAGTATGGCTACACCTTC.

Concerning this clone itself: A junction end diverges from the germline sequence, so it may reflect a read error. The gene calls are TRBV30 and TRBJ2-1, with D hard to call. The V gene's germline CDR1 is GTSNPN and CDR2 SVGIG (reference sequence). This CDR3 is 12 amino acids long. CDR3 residues: CAWSRNYHEQFF. The DNA for the CDR3 is TGTGCCTGGAGTCGGAACTACCATGAGCAGTTCTTC.

V is TRBV19 and J is TRBJ1-6; maybe TRBD1 (6 bases). This CDR3 has 13 residues. The V gene's germline CDR1 is LNHDA and CDR2 SQIVND (reference sequence). Trimming took 9 bases from V and 10 from J, leaving 16 bases between them. The CDR3, as DNA: TGTGCCAGCACCGACAGGTGGGACTCACCCCTCCACTTT. Translating it yields CASTDRWDSPLHF.

CDR3 amino acids: CASSQDQVMTGGTYNEQFF. The CDR3 DNA reads as TGCGCCAGCAGCCAAGATCAGGTTATGACGGGGGGTACCTACAATGAGCAGTTCTTC. The J gene is TRBJ2-1, the V gene TRBV4-1, with 7 bases aligning to TRBD2. The length of the CDR3 is 19 residues. Germline CDR1 is MGHRA and CDR2 is YSYEKL. The V gene end was trimmed by 0 bases and the J gene end by 2 bases; junction bases not matched to a gene: 13.

The V call is TRBV5-6, the J call TRBJ1-3, with TRBD1 matching over 9 bases. Germline lookup yields CDR1 SGHDT and CDR2 YYEEEE. V was clipped by 3 bases and J by 10 bases; unmatched bases: 17. The CDR3 consists of 17 residues. The CDR3 region is CASSSLGTGPRTGTIYF. The CDR3 DNA reads TGTGCCAGCAGCTCATTAGGGACAGGGCCCCGTACAGGGACCATATATTTT.

The gene calls are TRBV28 and TRBJ2-3; D may be TRBD1 (7 bases). V lost 6 bases, J lost 3 bases, and 13 bases lay in between. Germline assignment: CDR1 MDHEN and CDR2 SYDVKM. The CDR3 has 14 amino acids. CDR3 DNA sequence: TGTGCCAGCAGCAGGGGGGTTGGGACAGATACGCAGTATTTT. This gives the protein CASSRGVGTDTQYF.

The gene calls are TRBV28 and TRBJ1-5; D perhaps matches TRBD1 (5 bases). Germline CDR1 is MDHEN and CDR2 is SYDVKM. The CDR3 has 16 amino acids. Trimming pared 3 bases from V and 0 bases from J, leaving 12 bases between. CDR3 coding DNA: TGTGCCAGCAGTTTTTTCAGGGAATATAGCAATCAGCCCCAGCATTTT. Amino acid sequence: CASSFFREYSNQPQHF.

The chain has TRBV6-6 and TRBJ1-5; 8 nucleotides align to TRBD1. Looked up from germline, CDR1 is MNHNY and CDR2 is SVGAGI (reference sequence). V trimming: 1 base; J trimming: 6 bases; junction bases outside the gene matches: 5. The CDR3 covers 15 residues. The CDR3 nucleotides are TGTGCCAGCAGTTACTTGGACAGGGAGGGTCAGCCCCAGCATTTT. This codes for CASSYLDREGQPQHF.

The CDR3 nucleotides are TGTGCCAGCAGCCGACTAGCGGGAGAAGAGACCCAGTACTTC. It yields the protein CASSRLAGEETQYF. This chain links TRBV7-9 with TRBJ2-5; 12 nucleotides line up with TRBD2. The trim removed 5 bases at V and 3 bases at J, leaving 1 base unmatched. This CDR3 spans 14 amino acids. Germline V CDR1 and CDR2: SEHNR, FQNEAQ (reference sequence).